The table lists the clone carrying this T cell receptor (beta chain) with a count of one. This sample is part of a study of control samples from healthy donors and cancer patients. V lost 2 bases, J lost 3 bases, and 2 bases stayed unmatched. Looked up from germline, CDR1 is SGHNT and CDR2 is YYREEE (reference sequence). The CDR3 totals 14 residues. The table came from immunoSEQ multiplex PCR; TCRdb's copy has only in-frame clones and leaves some out. The table shows 88,000 or so clones, with 94% occurring only once. The sequence was collected from a woman younger than 35 in good health. The sequenced sample consisted of blood. The chain joins TRBV5-4 to TRBJ1-5; TRBD1 aligns across 7 bases. The CDR3 bases are TGTGCCAGCAGCTTTAGGGGGCCCAATCAGCCCCAGCATTTT. Protein product: CASSFRGPNQPQHF.